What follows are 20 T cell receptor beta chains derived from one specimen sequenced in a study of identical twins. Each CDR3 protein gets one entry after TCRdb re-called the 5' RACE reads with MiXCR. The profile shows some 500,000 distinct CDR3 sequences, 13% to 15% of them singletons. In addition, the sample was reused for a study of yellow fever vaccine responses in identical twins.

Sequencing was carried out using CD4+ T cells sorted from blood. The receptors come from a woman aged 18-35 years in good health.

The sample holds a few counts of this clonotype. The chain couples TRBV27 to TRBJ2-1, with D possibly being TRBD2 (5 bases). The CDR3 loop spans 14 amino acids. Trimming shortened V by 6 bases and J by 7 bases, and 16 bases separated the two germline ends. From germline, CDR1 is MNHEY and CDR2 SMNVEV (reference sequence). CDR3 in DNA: TGTGCCAGCAGGAAGATAGGACTCGAAAATGAGCAGTTCTTC. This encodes CASRKIGLENEQFF.

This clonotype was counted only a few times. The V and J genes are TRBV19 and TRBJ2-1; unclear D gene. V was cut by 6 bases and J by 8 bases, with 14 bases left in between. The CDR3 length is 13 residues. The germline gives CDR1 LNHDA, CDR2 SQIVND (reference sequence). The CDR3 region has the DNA TGTGCCAGTAGCCCCTCTATTAGCCATGAGCAGTTCTTC. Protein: CASSPSISHEQFF.

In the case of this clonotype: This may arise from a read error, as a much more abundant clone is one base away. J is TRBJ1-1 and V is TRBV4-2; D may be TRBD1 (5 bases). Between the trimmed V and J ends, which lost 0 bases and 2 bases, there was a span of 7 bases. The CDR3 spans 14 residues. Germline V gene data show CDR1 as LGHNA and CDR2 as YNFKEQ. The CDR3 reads CASSQEGVNTEAFF. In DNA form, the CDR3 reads TGTGCCAGCAGCCAAGAGGGGGTTAACACTGAAGCTTTCTTT.

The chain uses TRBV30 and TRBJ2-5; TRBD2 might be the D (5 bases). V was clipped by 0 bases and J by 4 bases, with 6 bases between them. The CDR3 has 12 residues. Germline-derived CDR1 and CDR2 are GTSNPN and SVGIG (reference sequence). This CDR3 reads CAWSVGGETQYF. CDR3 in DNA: TGTGCCTGGAGTGTAGGAGGAGAGACCCAGTACTTC.

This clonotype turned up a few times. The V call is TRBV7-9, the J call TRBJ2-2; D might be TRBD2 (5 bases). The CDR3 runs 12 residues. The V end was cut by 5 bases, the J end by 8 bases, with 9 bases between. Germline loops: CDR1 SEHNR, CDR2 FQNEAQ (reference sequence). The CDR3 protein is CASSLQRGELFF. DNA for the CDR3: TGTGCCAGCAGCCTTCAGCGGGGGGAGCTGTTTTTT.

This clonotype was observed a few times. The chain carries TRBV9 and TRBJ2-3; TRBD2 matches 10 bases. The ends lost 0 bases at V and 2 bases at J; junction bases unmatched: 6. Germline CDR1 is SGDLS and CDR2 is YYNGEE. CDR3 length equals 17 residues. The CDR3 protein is CASSVDPAGGVTDTQYF. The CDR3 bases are TGTGCCAGCAGCGTAGATCCAGCGGGAGGGGTCACAGATACGCAGTATTTT.

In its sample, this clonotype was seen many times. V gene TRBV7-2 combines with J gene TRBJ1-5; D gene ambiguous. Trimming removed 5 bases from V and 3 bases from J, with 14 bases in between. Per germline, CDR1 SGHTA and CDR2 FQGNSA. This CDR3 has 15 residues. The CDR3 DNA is TGTGCCAGCAGCCCTCGTGGGCAGATCAATCAGCCCCAGCATTTT. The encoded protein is CASSPRGQINQPQHF.

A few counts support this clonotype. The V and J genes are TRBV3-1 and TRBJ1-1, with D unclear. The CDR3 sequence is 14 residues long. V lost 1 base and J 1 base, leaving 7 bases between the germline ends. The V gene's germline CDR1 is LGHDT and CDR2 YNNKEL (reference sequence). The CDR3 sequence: CASSQGTGNTEAFF. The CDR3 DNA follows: TGTGCCAGCAGCCAAGGGACGGGGAACACTGAAGCTTTCTTT.

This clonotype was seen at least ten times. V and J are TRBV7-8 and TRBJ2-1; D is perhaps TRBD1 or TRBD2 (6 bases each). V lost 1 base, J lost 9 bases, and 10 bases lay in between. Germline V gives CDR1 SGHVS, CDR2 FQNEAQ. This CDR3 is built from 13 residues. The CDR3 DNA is TGTGCCAGCAGCTTAGTCGGGGGCGGTGAGCAGTTCTTC. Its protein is CASSLVGGGEQFF.

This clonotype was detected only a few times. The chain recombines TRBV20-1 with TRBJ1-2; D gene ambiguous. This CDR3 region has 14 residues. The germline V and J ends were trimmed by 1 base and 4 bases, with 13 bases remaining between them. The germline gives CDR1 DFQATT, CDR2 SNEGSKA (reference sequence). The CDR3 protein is CSARAGGNTYGYTF. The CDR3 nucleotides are TGCAGTGCTAGAGCCGGCGGGAATACCTATGGCTACACCTTC.

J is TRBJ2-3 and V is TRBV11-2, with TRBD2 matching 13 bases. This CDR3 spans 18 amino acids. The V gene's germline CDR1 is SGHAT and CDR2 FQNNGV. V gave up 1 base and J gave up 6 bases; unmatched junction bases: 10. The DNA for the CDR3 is TGTGCCAGCAGCTTAGTGGGGCTACTAGCGGGAGGGCCTGATACGCAGTATTTT. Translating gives CASSLVGLLAGGPDTQYF.

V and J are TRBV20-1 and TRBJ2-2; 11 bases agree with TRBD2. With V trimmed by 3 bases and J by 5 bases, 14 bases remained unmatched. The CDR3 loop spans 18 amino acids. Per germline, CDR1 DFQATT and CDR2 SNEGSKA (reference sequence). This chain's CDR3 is CSARSGTSGNKGTGELFF. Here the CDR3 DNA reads TGCAGTGCTAGGTCCGGGACTAGCGGAAACAAAGGAACCGGGGAGCTGTTTTTT.

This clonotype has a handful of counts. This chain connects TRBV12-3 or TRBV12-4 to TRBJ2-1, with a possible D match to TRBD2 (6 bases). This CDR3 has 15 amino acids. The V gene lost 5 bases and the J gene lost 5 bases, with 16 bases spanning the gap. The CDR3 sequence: CASSPQRAPHNEQFF. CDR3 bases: TGTGCCAGCAGTCCCCAGCGGGCCCCCCACAATGAGCAGTTCTTC.

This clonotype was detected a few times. CDR3 nucleotides: TGTGCCAGCTCACCATCTCAGGGGACCTACGAGCAGTACTTC. It specifies CASSPSQGTYEQYF. The rearrangement joins TRBV18 to TRBJ2-7, with D perhaps matching TRBD1 (6 bases). V was trimmed by 2 bases and J by 2 bases, leaving 10 bases between them. The germline gives CDR1 KGHSH, CDR2 LQKENI. The CDR3 is 14 amino acids.

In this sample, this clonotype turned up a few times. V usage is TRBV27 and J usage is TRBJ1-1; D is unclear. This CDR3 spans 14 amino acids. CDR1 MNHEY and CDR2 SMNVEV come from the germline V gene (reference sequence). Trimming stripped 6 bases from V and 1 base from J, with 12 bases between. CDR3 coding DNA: TGTGCCAGCAGCAGTTTGTCGGGGAACACTGAAGCTTTCTTT. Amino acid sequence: CASSSLSGNTEAFF.

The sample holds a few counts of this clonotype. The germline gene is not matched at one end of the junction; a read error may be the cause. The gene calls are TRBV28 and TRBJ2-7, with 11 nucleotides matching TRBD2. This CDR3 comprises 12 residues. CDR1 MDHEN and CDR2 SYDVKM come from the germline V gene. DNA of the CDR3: TGTGCCAGCAGTACTAGCGGGGGATCCTGCCACTTC. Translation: CASSTSGGSCHF.

This CDR3 reads CAIAPGTGLEQYF. The DNA of the CDR3 is TGTGCCATCGCCCCCGGGACAGGACTCGAGCAGTACTTC. The chain employs TRBV10-3 and TRBJ2-7; 8 nucleotides agree with TRBD1. CDR3 length equals 13 residues. Per the germline V gene, CDR1 is ENHRY and CDR2 is SYGVKD. V dropped 8 bases and J dropped 6; count of bases not matched to a gene: 9.

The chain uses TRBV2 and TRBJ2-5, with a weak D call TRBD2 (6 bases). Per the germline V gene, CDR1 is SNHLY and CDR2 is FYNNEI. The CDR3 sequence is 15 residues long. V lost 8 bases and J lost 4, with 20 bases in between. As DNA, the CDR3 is TGTGCCAGCCGAGGGACTCCCCTTAGGGGAGAGACCCAGTACTTC. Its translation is CASRGTPLRGETQYF.

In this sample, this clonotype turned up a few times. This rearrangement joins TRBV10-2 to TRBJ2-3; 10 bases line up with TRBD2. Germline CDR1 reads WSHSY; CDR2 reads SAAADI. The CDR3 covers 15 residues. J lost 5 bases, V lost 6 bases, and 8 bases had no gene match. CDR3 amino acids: CASSATSGMEDTQYF. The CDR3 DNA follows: TGCGCCAGCAGCGCAACTAGCGGGATGGAAGATACGCAGTATTTT.

CDR3 DNA sequence: TGTGCCAGCAGCCAAGAGGGGTCTAGCGGGAGCTACGAGCAGTACTTC. Encoded protein: CASSQEGSSGSYEQYF. The chain employs TRBV4-2 and TRBJ2-7; TRBD2 aligns across 10 bases. CDR1 is LGHNA, CDR2 YNFKEQ, per germline. This CDR3 is built from 16 residues. The ends lost 0 bases at V and 3 bases at J; junction bases unmatched: 5.